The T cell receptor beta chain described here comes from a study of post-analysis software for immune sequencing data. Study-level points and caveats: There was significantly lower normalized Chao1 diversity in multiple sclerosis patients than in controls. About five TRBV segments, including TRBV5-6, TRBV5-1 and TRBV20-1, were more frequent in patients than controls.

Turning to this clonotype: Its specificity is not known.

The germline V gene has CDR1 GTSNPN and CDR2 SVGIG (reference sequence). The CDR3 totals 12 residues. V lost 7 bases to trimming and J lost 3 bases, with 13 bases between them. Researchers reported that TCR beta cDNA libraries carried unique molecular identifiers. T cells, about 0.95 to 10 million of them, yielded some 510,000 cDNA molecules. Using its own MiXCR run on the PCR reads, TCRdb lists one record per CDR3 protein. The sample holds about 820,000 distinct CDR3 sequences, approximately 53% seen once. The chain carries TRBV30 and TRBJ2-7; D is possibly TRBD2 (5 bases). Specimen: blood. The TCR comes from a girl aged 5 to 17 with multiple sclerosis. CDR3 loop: CAFGRGVYEQYF. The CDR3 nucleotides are TGTGCCTTCGGACGGGGAGTCTACGAGCAGTACTTC.